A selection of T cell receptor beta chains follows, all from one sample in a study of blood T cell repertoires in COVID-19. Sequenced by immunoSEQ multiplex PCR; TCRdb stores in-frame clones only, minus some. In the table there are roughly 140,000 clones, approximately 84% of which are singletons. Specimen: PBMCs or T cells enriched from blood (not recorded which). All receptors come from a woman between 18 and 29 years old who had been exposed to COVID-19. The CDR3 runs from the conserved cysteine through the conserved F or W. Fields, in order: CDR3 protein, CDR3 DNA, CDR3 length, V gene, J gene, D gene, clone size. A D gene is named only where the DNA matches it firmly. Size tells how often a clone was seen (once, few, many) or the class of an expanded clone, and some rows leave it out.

CDR3 protein: CASSPGGERPEAFF; CDR3 DNA: TGTGCCAGCTCACCGGGGGGGGAACGTCCTGAAGCTTTCTTT; CDR3 length: 14; V gene: TRBV18; J gene: TRBJ1-1; D gene: NA; clone size: NA
CDR3 protein: CASSPGLSRTQYF; CDR3 DNA: TGTGCCAGCAGTCCGGGACTAAGCAGGACCCAGTACTTC; CDR3 length: 13; V gene: TRBV7-3; J gene: TRBJ2-5; D gene: TRBD2; clone size: once
CDR3 protein: CASRAWTGVYEQYF; CDR3 DNA: TGTGCCAGCAGGGCTTGGACAGGGGTGTACGAGCAGTACTTC; CDR3 length: 14; V gene: TRBV27; J gene: TRBJ2-7; D gene: TRBD1; clone size: once
CDR3 protein: CASSPPAGAAYEQYF; CDR3 DNA: TGTGCCAGCTCACCACCTGCGGGAGCCGCCTACGAGCAGTACTTC; CDR3 length: 15; V gene: TRBV18; J gene: TRBJ2-7; D gene: TRBD2; clone size: many
CDR3 protein: CASRGGTEAFF; CDR3 DNA: TGCGCCAGCAGGGGAGGCACTGAAGCTTTCTTT; CDR3 length: 11; V gene: TRBV5-1; J gene: TRBJ1-1; D gene: NA; clone size: NA
CDR3 protein: CASSDEGVRGPSYEQYF; CDR3 DNA: TGTGCCAGCAGTGACGAGGGTGTCAGGGGACCCTCCTACGAGCAGTACTTC; CDR3 length: 17; V gene: TRBV6-4; J gene: TRBJ2-7; D gene: NA; clone size: NA
CDR3 protein: CASSPIARDNEQFF; CDR3 DNA: TGCGCCAGCAGCCCTATAGCCAGGGACAATGAGCAGTTCTTC; CDR3 length: 14; V gene: TRBV5-1; J gene: TRBJ2-1; D gene: NA; clone size: few
CDR3 protein: CASSRRQGAEAFF; CDR3 DNA: TGCGCCAGCAGTCGCAGACAGGGGGCTGAAGCTTTCTTT; CDR3 length: 13; V gene: TRBV4-1; J gene: TRBJ1-1; D gene: TRBD1; clone size: NA
CDR3 protein: CASSQVTGTSGRSSYNEQFF; CDR3 DNA: TGTGCCAGCAGCCAAGTTACCGGGACTAGCGGTCGAAGCTCCTACAATGAGCAGTTCTTC; CDR3 length: 20; V gene: TRBV3-1/TRBV3-2; J gene: TRBJ2-1; D gene: TRBD2; clone size: NA
CDR3 protein: CASSQEGPRLASYNEQFF; CDR3 DNA: TGCGCCAGCAGCCAAGAGGGCCCGAGACTAGCCTCCTACAATGAGCAGTTCTTC; CDR3 length: 18; V gene: TRBV4-3; J gene: TRBJ2-1; D gene: TRBD2; clone size: NA
CDR3 protein: CSVWGGETQYF; CDR3 DNA: TGCAGTGTATGGGGGGGAGAGACCCAGTACTTC; CDR3 length: 11; V gene: TRBV20-1; J gene: TRBJ2-5; D gene: TRBD2; clone size: NA
CDR3 protein: CATSSPGGGANVLTF; CDR3 DNA: TGTGCCACCAGCAGTCCAGGGGGTGGGGCCAACGTCCTGACTTTC; CDR3 length: 15; V gene: TRBV15; J gene: TRBJ2-6; D gene: TRBD1; clone size: NA
CDR3 protein: CATRTSGNQETQYF; CDR3 DNA: TGCGCCACCCGGACTAGCGGGAACCAAGAGACCCAGTACTTC; CDR3 length: 14; V gene: TRBV10-2; J gene: TRBJ2-5; D gene: TRBD2; clone size: NA
CDR3 protein: CASSSIIASSPLHF; CDR3 DNA: TGTGCCAGCAGCTCAATCATCGCCAGTTCACCCCTCCACTTT; CDR3 length: 14; V gene: TRBV11-2; J gene: TRBJ1-6; D gene: NA; clone size: NA
CDR3 protein: CASRGTGKNYGYTF; CDR3 DNA: TGTGCCAGCAGGGGGACAGGCAAGAACTATGGCTACACCTTC; CDR3 length: 14; V gene: TRBV2; J gene: TRBJ1-2; D gene: TRBD1; clone size: NA
CDR3 protein: CASSLLGQGGYEQYF; CDR3 DNA: TGTGCCAGCAGCTTGTTGGGACAGGGTGGGTATGAGCAGTACTTC; CDR3 length: 15; V gene: TRBV5-5; J gene: TRBJ2-7; D gene: TRBD1; clone size: few
CDR3 protein: CASSPGLAEGNEQFF; CDR3 DNA: TGTGCCAGCAGCCCCGGACTAGCGGAGGGCAATGAGCAGTTCTTC; CDR3 length: 15; V gene: TRBV4-2; J gene: TRBJ2-1; D gene: TRBD2; clone size: once
CDR3 protein: CASRTRGEGYEQYF; CDR3 DNA: TGTGCCAGCAGGACACGCGGGGAGGGCTACGAGCAGTACTTC; CDR3 length: 14; V gene: TRBV6-5; J gene: TRBJ2-7; D gene: TRBD2; clone size: NA
CDR3 protein: CASRGIAGAGDTQYF; CDR3 DNA: TGTGCCAGCAGAGGGATAGCGGGAGCAGGGGATACGCAGTATTTT; CDR3 length: 15; V gene: TRBV6-5; J gene: TRBJ2-3; D gene: TRBD2; clone size: NA
CDR3 protein: CASSPQGQITEAFF; CDR3 DNA: TGCGCCAGCAGCCCTCAGGGACAGATTACTGAAGCTTTCTTT; CDR3 length: 14; V gene: TRBV4-1; J gene: TRBJ1-1; D gene: TRBD1; clone size: once
CDR3 protein: CASSLARRRLNTEAFF; CDR3 DNA: TGCGCCAGCAGCTTGGCGCGCAGGCGACTGAACACTGAAGCTTTCTTT; CDR3 length: 16; V gene: TRBV5-1; J gene: TRBJ1-1; D gene: NA; clone size: NA
CDR3 protein: CASSSWGDEAFF; CDR3 DNA: TGTGCCAGCAGCTCATGGGGGGATGAAGCTTTCTTT; CDR3 length: 12; V gene: TRBV7-2; J gene: TRBJ1-1; D gene: NA; clone size: NA
CDR3 protein: CASIDAEKNIQYF; CDR3 DNA: TGTGCCAGTATTGATGCAGAAAAAAACATTCAGTACTTC; CDR3 length: 13; V gene: TRBV19; J gene: TRBJ2-4; D gene: NA; clone size: NA
CDR3 protein: CASSRGQASVGTGELFF; CDR3 DNA: TGTGCCAGTAGTAGGGGTCAAGCTAGCGTAGGCACCGGGGAGCTGTTTTTT; CDR3 length: 17; V gene: TRBV19; J gene: TRBJ2-2; D gene: NA; clone size: NA
CDR3 protein: CASTILPGQGNYGYTF; CDR3 DNA: TGTGCCAGCACCATACTCCCGGGACAGGGGAACTATGGCTACACCTTC; CDR3 length: 16; V gene: TRBV28; J gene: TRBJ1-2; D gene: TRBD1; clone size: NA
CDR3 protein: CASRTSGLNEQFF; CDR3 DNA: TGTGCCAGCAGGACTAGCGGGCTCAATGAGCAGTTCTTC; CDR3 length: 13; V gene: TRBV6-5; J gene: TRBJ2-1; D gene: TRBD2; clone size: NA